Shown below are 31 T cell receptor beta chains from a single sample sequenced in a study of shared clonotypes between healthy human individuals (TCRdb year 2020). Library prep was done by the immunoSEQ multiplex PCR assay. The immuneACCESS repertoire file appears here via TCRdb, limited to in-frame rearrangements. These files lack a portion of the clones; in checked studies, under half of the deficit traces to unresolved V genes, and the cause of the others is not known. This sample holds 550,000 to 700,000 clones; 73% were observed only once. The ten largest clones capture 1.5% to 2% of the sample. The sample consisted of memory CD4+ T cells sorted from blood. The sample's cell subset or site label, decoded: CD45RA-negative fraction. Receptors were obtained from a woman aged 25 to 39 in good health.

V is TRBV11-1 and J is TRBJ1-1, with D maybe TRBD1 (6 bases). V lost 1 base, J lost 3 bases, and 15 bases lay in between. This CDR3 has 16 amino acids. Germline V gives CDR1 SGHAT, CDR2 FQDESV (reference sequence). The CDR3 sequence is CASSLVDRDTDTEAFF. In DNA, the CDR3 is TGTGCCAGCAGCTTAGTGGATCGGGACACAGACACTGAAGCTTTCTTT.

The rearrangement joins TRBV18 to TRBJ2-5; tentatively, D is TRBD1 (6 bases). Germline V gives CDR1 KGHSH, CDR2 LQKENI. This CDR3 has 15 residues. Trimming cost V 2 bases and J 4 bases, with 14 bases left between them. In DNA, the CDR3 is TGTGCCAGCTCACCAGTCAATTGGGACACAGAGACCCAGTACTTC. Amino acids: CASSPVNWDTETQYF. Full variable domain (missing parts from reference TRBV18 and TRBJ2-5): NAGVMQNPRHLVRRRGQEARLRCSPMKGHSHVYWYRQLPEEGLKFMVYLQKENIIDESGMPKERFSAEFPKEGPSILRIQQVVRGDSAAYFCASSPVNWDTETQYFGPGTRLLVL.

The V gene is TRBV10-2, the J gene TRBJ2-6; no clear D. This CDR3 spans 18 amino acids. V was trimmed by 6 bases and J by 0 bases, leaving 18 bases between them. CDR1 WSHSY and CDR2 SAAADI come from the germline V gene. CDR3 coding DNA: TGCGCCAGCAGCTTAGGCAGGCCGATCGTCTCTGGGGCCAACGTCCTGACTTTC. Its translation is CASSLGRPIVSGANVLTF.

The chain combines TRBV4-1 with TRBJ2-2, with 8 bases matching TRBD2. Germline trimming cut 4 bases from V and 12 bases from J; bases unmatched to any gene: 4. Germline CDR1 is MGHRA and CDR2 is YSYEKL. The CDR3 loop spans 12 amino acids. For the CDR3, the DNA is TGCGCCAGCAGCCTCCGGGAGGGGAAGCTGTTTTTT. Translation gives CASSLREGKLFF.

The V call is TRBV11-2, the J call TRBJ2-3, with D uncertain. Per germline, CDR1 SGHAT and CDR2 FQNNGV. V was pared by 5 bases and J by 4 bases, with 7 bases between. The CDR3 totals 12 residues. The CDR3 DNA reads TGTGCCAGCAGCAGTTATGCAGATACGCAGTATTTT. Residues: CASSSYADTQYF.

V is TRBV2 and J is TRBJ2-2; TRBD1 might be the D (6 bases). The CDR3 loop spans 13 amino acids. Germline assignment: CDR1 SNHLY and CDR2 FYNNEI. V gave up 6 bases and J gave up 4 bases, with 9 bases separating them. CDR3 region: CASSLRGTGELFF. The CDR3 bases are TGTGCCAGCAGCCTCAGGGGCACCGGGGAGCTGTTTTTT.

This clone was seen at least ten times. This chain links TRBV9 with TRBJ2-7; D is possibly TRBD1 (6 bases). V was shortened by 0 bases and J by 5 bases, with 21 bases between the two germline ends. The CDR3 length is 17 residues. Germline V gives CDR1 SGDLS, CDR2 YYNGEE. CDR3 loop: CASSVDLQGHGLDEQYF. The CDR3 DNA reads TGTGCCAGCAGCGTAGACCTCCAGGGACATGGCTTGGACGAGCAGTACTTC.

This clone was observed a single time. The J gene is TRBJ2-1, the V gene TRBV11-2; possibly TRBD1 for D (6 bases). Germline V lookup: CDR1 SGHAT, CDR2 FQNNGV. Trimming left V 1 base short and J 9 bases short, with 13 bases between. This CDR3 contains 14 residues. The CDR3 DNA follows: TGTGCCAGCAGCTTAGTCCCCCTAGGGGGTGAGCAGTTCTTC. This gives the protein CASSLVPLGGEQFF. Looking up the rest from reference TRBV11-2 and TRBJ2-1 gives the full variable domain: EAGVAQSPRYKIIEKRQSVAFWCNPISGHATLYWYQQILGQGPKLLIQFQNNGVVDDSQLPKDRFSAERLKGVDSTLKIQPAKLEDSAVYLCASSLVPLGGEQFFGPGTRLTVL.

This clone was seen once. This sequence joins TRBV28 and TRBJ2-1, with D possibly matching TRBD1 (6 bases). Germline values: CDR1 MDHEN, CDR2 SYDVKM. Trimming shortened V by 8 bases and J by 7 bases, and 15 bases separated the two germline ends. CDR3 length: 13 residues. The CDR3 nucleotides read TGTGCCAGCGGGCTCAACAGGGTAAATGAGCAGTTCTTC. It translates to CASGLNRVNEQFF.

By sample fraction, this clone is medium-sized. This sequence joins TRBV6-1 and TRBJ2-7; D uncertain. With 2 bases removed from V and 3 bases from J, the gap between germline ends came to 8 bases. CDR1 MNHNS and CDR2 SASEGT come from the germline V gene. This CDR3 comprises 13 residues. CDR3 DNA: TGTGCCAGCAGTGAAAATCATGGCTACGAGCAGTACTTC. Translation: CASSENHGYEQYF.

CDR3 amino acids: CASSFSKPGDTQYF. CDR3 bases: TGTGCCAGCAGCTTCAGCAAGCCGGGAGATACGCAGTATTTT. This chain links TRBV7-9 with TRBJ2-3; D gene ambiguous. The CDR3 loop spans 14 amino acids. Between the trimmed V and J ends, which lost 3 bases and 5 bases, there was a span of 12 bases. From germline, CDR1 is SEHNR and CDR2 FQNEAQ (reference sequence).

For the CDR3, the DNA is TGTGCCAGCAGTTTCGGTCTACAAGAGACCCAGTACTTC. It translates to CASSFGLQETQYF. The chain links TRBV28 to TRBJ2-5; D gene uncertain. The V end was cut by 3 bases, the J end by 2 bases, with 7 bases between. This CDR3 is 13 amino acids long. The germline V gene has CDR1 MDHEN and CDR2 SYDVKM.

This rearrangement joins TRBV15 to TRBJ1-5; 7 bases agree with TRBD1. Germline CDR1 reads LNHNV; CDR2 reads YYDKDF (reference sequence). CDR3 size: 14 residues. Trimming cost V 3 bases and J 5 bases; bases outside gene matches: 4. In DNA, the CDR3 is TGTGCCACCAGCAGGACAGGGTCACATCAGCCCCAGCATTTT. Protein sequence: CATSRTGSHQPQHF.

The sample holds a few counts of this clone. The chain recombines TRBV30 with TRBJ1-1; no clear D. The V end was cut by 4 bases, the J end by 0 bases, with 9 bases between. Germline V gene sequence: CDR1 GTSNPN, CDR2 SVGIG (reference sequence). This CDR3 region has 13 residues. DNA for the CDR3: TGTGCCTGGATCCGGGCCGTGAACACTGAAGCTTTCTTT. This translates into CAWIRAVNTEAFF.

This clone was seen only once. The sample holds other DNA sequences that translate to the same CDR3. The chain uses TRBV6-5 and TRBJ1-1; D not resolved. V lost 0 bases to trimming and J lost 1 base, with 9 bases between them. The CDR3 runs to 15 residues. Germline V CDR1 and CDR2: MNHEY, SVGAGI. CDR3 DNA: TGTGCCAGCAGTTACTCGAGGGCGTCGAACACTGAAGCTTTCTTT. This encodes CASSYSRASNTEAFF.

V and J are TRBV7-9 and TRBJ2-2; D is uncertain. The CDR3 covers 14 residues. V was cut by 5 bases and J by 4 bases, with 11 bases left in between. Per germline, CDR1 SEHNR and CDR2 FQNEAQ (reference sequence). Here the CDR3 DNA reads TGTGCCAGCAGCGTGGGCCCATCCACCGGGGAGCTGTTTTTT. This encodes CASSVGPSTGELFF.

The gene calls are TRBV19 and TRBJ2-2; perhaps TRBD2 as D (6 bases). The V gene's germline CDR1 is LNHDA and CDR2 SQIVND (reference sequence). The CDR3 runs 17 residues. V was clipped by 0 bases and J by 4 bases, with 15 bases between them. In DNA form, the CDR3 reads TGTGCCAGTAGTATAGATAGTACTAGCTGGAGCACCGGGGAGCTGTTTTTT. The encoded protein is CASSIDSTSWSTGELFF.

V gene TRBV7-8 combines with J gene TRBJ2-1; 14 nucleotides match TRBD2. Germline loops: CDR1 SGHVS, CDR2 FQNEAQ. Germline trimming cut 3 bases from V and 4 bases from J; bases unmatched to any gene: 5. The CDR3 length is 17 residues. The CDR3 nucleotides are TGTGCCAGCAGCTTGGGGACTAGCGGGAGAGCTTACAATGAGCAGTTCTTC. It specifies CASSLGTSGRAYNEQFF. Combining the CDR3 with reference TRBV7-8 and TRBJ2-1 gives the whole variable domain GAGVSQSPRYKVAKRGQDVALRCDPISGHVSLFWYQQALGQGPEFLTYFQNEAQLDKSGLPSDRFFAERPEGSVSTLKIQRTQQEDSAVYLCASSLGTSGRAYNEQFFGPGTRLTVL.

The chain combines TRBV30 with TRBJ1-5; no firm D call. Germline-derived CDR1 and CDR2 are GTSNPN and SVGIG (reference sequence). V lost 0 bases and J lost 6, with 9 bases in between. This CDR3 region has 13 residues. DNA for the CDR3: TGTGCCTGGAGTGTAAAGCCCGGTCAGCCCCAGCATTTT. As protein: CAWSVKPGQPQHF.

The V call is TRBV28, the J call TRBJ1-5; possibly TRBD1 for D (5 bases). With 4 bases removed from V and 1 base from J, the gap between germline ends came to 17 bases. This CDR3 is built from 17 residues. Germline V gives CDR1 MDHEN, CDR2 SYDVKM. The CDR3 sequence is CASSSTGTPGSNQPQHF. CDR3 in DNA: TGTGCCAGCAGTTCCACCGGGACCCCGGGGAGCAATCAGCCCCAGCATTTT.

Only one count was recorded for this clone. DNA for the CDR3: TGTGCCAGCAGCGCAAGACTAGTGGAGACCCAGTACTTC. Translation gives CASSARLVETQYF. This chain links TRBV7-2 with TRBJ2-5, with D possibly TRBD2 on 6 matching bases. Germline lookup yields CDR1 SGHTA and CDR2 FQGNSA. The CDR3 totals 13 residues. With 5 bases removed from V and 5 bases from J, the gap between germline ends came to 12 bases.

The CDR3, as DNA: TGCGCCAGCAGCTCGGGGTGGGGTATTGAGGAAAACACTGAAGCTTTCTTT. Its protein is CASSSGWGIEENTEAFF. The gene calls are TRBV5-1 and TRBJ1-1, with D unclear. The CDR3 is 17 amino acids. V was shortened by 3 bases and J by 2 bases, with 20 bases between the two germline ends. CDR1 and CDR2 from the germline V gene are SGHRS and YFSETQ.

The CDR3 reads CASSVGSQPRTDTQYF. As DNA, the CDR3 is TGTGCCAGCAGCGTAGGTAGCCAACCCCGCACAGATACGCAGTATTTT. The chain couples TRBV9 to TRBJ2-3; D remains ambiguous. Germline V lookup: CDR1 SGDLS, CDR2 YYNGEE. This CDR3 region has 16 residues. Trimming took off 0 bases at V and 1 base at J, with 12 bases between the two ends. The variable domain in full, completed from reference TRBV9 and TRBJ2-3, reads DSGVTQTPKHLITATGQRVTLRCSPRSGDLSVYWYQQSLDQGLQFLIQYYNGEERAKGNILERFSAQQFPDLHSELNLSSLELGDSALYFCASSVGSQPRTDTQYFGPGTRLTVL.

This sequence joins TRBV5-4 and TRBJ2-7; 10 bases match TRBD2. This CDR3 is 15 amino acids long. Germline trimming cut 4 bases from V and 3 bases from J; bases unmatched to any gene: 7. The germline V gene has CDR1 SGHNT and CDR2 YYREEE (reference sequence). The CDR3 loop reads CASSTTSGTVYEQYF. The CDR3 coding sequence is TGTGCCAGCAGCACCACTAGCGGGACAGTCTACGAGCAGTACTTC.

The chain combines TRBV9 with TRBJ2-5; D might be TRBD1 (5 bases). The CDR3 runs 14 residues. V lost 3 bases and J 1 base, leaving 10 bases between the germline ends. From germline, CDR1 is SGDLS and CDR2 YYNGEE. CDR3 nucleotide sequence: TGTGCCAGCAGCGCTCGACAGCTCCAAGAGACCCAGTACTTC. The encoded protein is CASSARQLQETQYF.

J is TRBJ1-2 and V is TRBV19; 7 bases align to TRBD1. The germline gives CDR1 LNHDA, CDR2 SQIVND (reference sequence). Trimming took 5 bases from V and 2 from J; bases not matched to a gene: 11. This CDR3 has 16 amino acids. The CDR3, as DNA: TGTGCCAGTAGTGTACCAGCCACAGGGGTGAACTATGGCTACACCTTC. Encoded protein: CASSVPATGVNYGYTF.

The rearrangement joins TRBV10-2 to TRBJ1-2; D perhaps matches TRBD1 (5 bases). Germline CDR1 WSHSY, CDR2 SAAADI. V lost 0 bases to trimming and J lost 5 bases, with 10 bases between them. This CDR3 contains 14 residues. CDR3 sequence reads: CASSESSGRYGYTF. Written as DNA, the CDR3 is TGCGCCAGCAGTGAGTCGTCAGGGAGGTATGGCTACACCTTC.

The CDR3 protein is CASSPRRGGYNEQFF. The DNA of the CDR3 is TGTGCCAGCAGTCCCCGGAGAGGGGGTTACAATGAGCAGTTCTTC. The chain recombines TRBV7-2 with TRBJ2-1, with a tentative D call TRBD1 (6 bases). The CDR3 contains 15 residues. Germline V gene data show CDR1 as SGHTA and CDR2 as FQGNSA. V lost 6 bases and J lost 4, with 16 bases in between. The variable domain in full, completed from reference TRBV7-2 and TRBJ2-1, reads GAGVSQSPSNKVTEKGKDVELRCDPISGHTALYWYRQSLGQGLEFLIYFQGNSAPDKSGLPSDRFSAERTGGSVSTLTIQRTQQEDSAVYLCASSPRRGGYNEQFFGPGTRLTVL.

This clone appeared a single time. The chain carries TRBV28 and TRBJ2-2; 8 nucleotides match TRBD2. V dropped 7 bases and J dropped 3; count of bases not matched to a gene: 7. CDR1 MDHEN and CDR2 SYDVKM come from the germline V gene. The CDR3 totals 15 residues. The CDR3 is CASKEREMDTGELFF. The CDR3 DNA sequence: TGTGCCAGCAAGGAGCGGGAGATGGACACCGGGGAGCTGTTTTTT.

The chain recombines TRBV7-2 with TRBJ2-3, with D maybe TRBD2 (5 bases). The CDR3 has 15 residues. The V and J ends lost 5 bases and 6 bases respectively, with 18 bases between them. Germline assignment: CDR1 SGHTA and CDR2 FQGNSA. CDR3 nucleotide sequence: TGTGCCAGCAGCCCGGCCACGGGGTCCTATGATACGCAGTATTTT. This gives the protein CASSPATGSYDTQYF.

The chain combines TRBV28 with TRBJ2-7; 8 nucleotides match TRBD2. The CDR3 is 12 residues long. Germline loops: CDR1 MDHEN, CDR2 SYDVKM. Trimming took 7 bases from V and 7 from J; bases not matched to a gene: 6. In DNA form, the CDR3 reads TGTGCCAGCACAGCGGGAGAAAAGGAGCAGTACTTC. It translates to CASTAGEKEQYF.